This T cell receptor (beta chain) was obtained from a study of cytomegalovirus exposure and HLA in healthy donors. Study-wide context: Clustering assigned about 79% of the approximately 400 genotyped donors to the Caucasian-associated ancestry cluster.

With 60 Vbeta and 13 Jbeta primers, the PCR was carried out. Clones were read by immunoSEQ multiplex PCR, and TCRdb kept only the in-frame ones, dropping some. Seen here are about 160,000 clones, roughly 80% observed once, and the top ten hold less than 4.5%. Germline loops: CDR1 SGHRS, CDR2 YFSETQ. This CDR3 has 13 amino acids. The V end lost 3 bases, the J end lost 0 bases, and 6 bases lay between the germline ends. General study points: Several of the most significant clusters were apparently associated with common viral pathogens in a later analysis. Exclusion as indistinguishable affected some V segments, including TRBV6-2 and TRBV6-3.

This clone came up a few times. Its antigen is not identified. The sequenced material came from PBMCs. The chain combines TRBV5-1 with TRBJ1-1; D may be TRBD1 (5 bases). This TCR derives from a man younger than 40 in good health and CMV-seropositive. The CDR3 is CASSWDLNTEAFF. The CDR3 DNA reads TGCGCCAGCAGCTGGGACTTGAACACTGAAGCTTTCTTT.